The entry that follows covers one T cell receptor beta chain sequence. Its antigen remains unidentified. This specimen comes from a study of OX40 agonist ivuxolimab in advanced cancers. On the study more broadly: At just under 85% male, the cohort had a mean age of approximately 60 years, ranging from roughly 20 to 90.

The CDR3 has 16 amino acids. CDR1 and CDR2 (germline): SGHTA, FQGTGA. V was clipped by 4 bases and J by 5 bases; unmatched bases: 13. Sequencing was performed with immunoSEQ multiplex PCR; in TCRdb, only in-frame clones are kept and a portion is missing. The repertoire holds tens of thousands of clones, with just over 90% as singletons. Study-level results: The antigens recognized by the expanded peripheral T cells, that is their antigen specificity, were not determined. In general, CD8+ T cells held more expanded clones than CD4+ did, on average.

The sequencing used CD4+ or CD8+ T cells sorted from blood, collected in a trial of the OX40 agonist ivuxolimab. This TCR came from an adult with an advanced solid tumor such as melanoma, head and neck, liver or kidney cancer. The J gene is TRBJ1-2, the V gene TRBV7-3, with 7 bases matching TRBD1. The CDR3 sequence: CASSSSPGQEIYGYTF. Here the CDR3 DNA reads TGTGCCAGCAGCTCAAGCCCTGGACAGGAAATTTATGGCTACACCTTC.